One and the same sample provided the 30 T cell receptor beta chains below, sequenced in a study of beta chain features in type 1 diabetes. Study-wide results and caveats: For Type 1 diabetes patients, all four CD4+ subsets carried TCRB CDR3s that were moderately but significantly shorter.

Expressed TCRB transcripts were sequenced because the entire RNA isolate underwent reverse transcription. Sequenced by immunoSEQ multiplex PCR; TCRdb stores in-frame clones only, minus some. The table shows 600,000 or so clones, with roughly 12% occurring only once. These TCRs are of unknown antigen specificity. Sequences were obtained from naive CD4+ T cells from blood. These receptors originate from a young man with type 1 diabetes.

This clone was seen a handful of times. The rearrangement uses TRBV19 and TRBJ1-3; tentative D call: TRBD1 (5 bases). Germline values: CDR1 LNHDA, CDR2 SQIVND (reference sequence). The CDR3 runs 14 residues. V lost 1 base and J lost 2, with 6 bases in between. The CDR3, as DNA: TGTGCCAGTAGTATAGCGGGACCTGGAAACACCATATATTTT. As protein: CASSIAGPGNTIYF.

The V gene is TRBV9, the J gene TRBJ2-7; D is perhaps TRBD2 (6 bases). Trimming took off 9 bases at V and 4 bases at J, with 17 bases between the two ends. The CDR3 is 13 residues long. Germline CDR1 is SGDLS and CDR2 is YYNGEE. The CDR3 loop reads CATNPRDCYEQYF. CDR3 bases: TGTGCCACTAACCCCCGGGACTGTTACGAGCAGTACTTC.

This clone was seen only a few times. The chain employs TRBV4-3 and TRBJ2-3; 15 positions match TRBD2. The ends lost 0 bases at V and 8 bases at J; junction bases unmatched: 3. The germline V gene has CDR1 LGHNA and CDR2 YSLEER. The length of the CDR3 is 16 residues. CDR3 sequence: CASSQEGLAGGPTQYF. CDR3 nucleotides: TGCGCCAGCAGCCAAGAGGGACTAGCGGGGGGTCCTACGCAGTATTTT.

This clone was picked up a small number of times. The CDR3 DNA is TGTGCCAGCAGTTTACCGACAGGGGAGAATCAGCCCCAGCATTTT. It encodes CASSLPTGENQPQHF. The chain employs TRBV28 and TRBJ1-5; 8 nucleotides align to TRBD1. The V gene end was trimmed by 2 bases and the J gene end by 4 bases; junction bases not matched to a gene: 4. The CDR3 length is 15 residues. Germline CDR1 and CDR2: MDHEN and SYDVKM. Supplemented by reference TRBV28 and TRBJ1-5, the full variable domain reads DVKVTQSSRYLVKRTGEKVFLECVQDMDHENMFWYRQDPGLGLRLIYFSYDVKMKEKGDIPEGYSVSREKKERFSLILESASTNQTSMYLCASSLPTGENQPQHFGDGTRLSIL.

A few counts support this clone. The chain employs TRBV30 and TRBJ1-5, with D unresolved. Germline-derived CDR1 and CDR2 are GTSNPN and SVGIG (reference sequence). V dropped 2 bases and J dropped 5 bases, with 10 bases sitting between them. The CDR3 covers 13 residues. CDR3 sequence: CAWSIADYQPQHF. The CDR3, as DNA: TGTGCCTGGAGTATCGCAGACTATCAGCCCCAGCATTTT.

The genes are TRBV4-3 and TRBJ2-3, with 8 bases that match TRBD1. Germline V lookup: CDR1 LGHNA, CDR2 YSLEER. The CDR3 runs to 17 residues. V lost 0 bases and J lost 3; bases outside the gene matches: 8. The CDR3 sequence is CASSQDARDRLTDTQYF. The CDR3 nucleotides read TGCGCCAGCAGCCAAGATGCCCGGGACAGGTTAACAGATACGCAGTATTTT.

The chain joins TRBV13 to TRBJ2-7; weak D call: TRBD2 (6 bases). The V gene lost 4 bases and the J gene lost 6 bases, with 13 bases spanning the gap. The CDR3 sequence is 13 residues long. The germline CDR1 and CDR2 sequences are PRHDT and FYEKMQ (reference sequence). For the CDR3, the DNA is TGTGCCAGCAGCTACCGACGGGGGACCGAGCAGTACTTC. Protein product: CASSYRRGTEQYF.

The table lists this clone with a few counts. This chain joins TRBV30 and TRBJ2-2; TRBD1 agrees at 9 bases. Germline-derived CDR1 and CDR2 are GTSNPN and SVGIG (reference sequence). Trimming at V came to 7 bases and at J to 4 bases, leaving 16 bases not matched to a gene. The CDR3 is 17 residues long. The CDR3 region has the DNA TGTGCCTCTGGGTGGGACAACAGGGGGCTAGGCACCGGGGAGCTGTTTTTT. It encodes CASGWDNRGLGTGELFF.

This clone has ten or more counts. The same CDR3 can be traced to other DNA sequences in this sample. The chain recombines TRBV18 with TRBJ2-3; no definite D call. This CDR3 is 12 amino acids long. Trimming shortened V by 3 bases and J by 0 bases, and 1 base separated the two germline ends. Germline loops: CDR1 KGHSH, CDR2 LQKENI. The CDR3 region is CASSPSTDTQYF. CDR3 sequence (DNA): TGTGCCAGCTCACCGAGCACAGATACGCAGTATTTT. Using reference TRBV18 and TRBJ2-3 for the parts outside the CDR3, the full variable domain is NAGVMQNPRHLVRRRGQEARLRCSPMKGHSHVYWYRQLPEEGLKFMVYLQKENIIDESGMPKERFSAEFPKEGPSILRIQQVVRGDSAAYFCASSPSTDTQYFGPGTRLTVL.

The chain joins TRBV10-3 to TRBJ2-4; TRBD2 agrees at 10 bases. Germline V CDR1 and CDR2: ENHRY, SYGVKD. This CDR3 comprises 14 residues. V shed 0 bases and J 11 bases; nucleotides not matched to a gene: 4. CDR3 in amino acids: CAISESISGGLQYF. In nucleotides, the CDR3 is TGTGCCATCAGTGAGTCGATTAGCGGGGGGCTTCAGTACTTC.

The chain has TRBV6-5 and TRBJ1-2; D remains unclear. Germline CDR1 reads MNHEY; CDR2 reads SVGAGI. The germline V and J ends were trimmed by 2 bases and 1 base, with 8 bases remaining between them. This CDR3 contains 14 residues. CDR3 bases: TGTGCCAGCAGTTACCAATCTTATAACTATGGCTACACCTTC. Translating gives CASSYQSYNYGYTF.

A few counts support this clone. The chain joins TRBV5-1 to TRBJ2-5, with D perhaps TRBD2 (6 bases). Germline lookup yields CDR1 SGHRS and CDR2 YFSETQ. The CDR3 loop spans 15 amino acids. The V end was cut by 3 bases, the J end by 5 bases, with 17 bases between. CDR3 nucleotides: TGCGCCAGCAGCTCGGGCGGGACCTTGGGGGAGACCCAGTACTTC. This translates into CASSSGGTLGETQYF.

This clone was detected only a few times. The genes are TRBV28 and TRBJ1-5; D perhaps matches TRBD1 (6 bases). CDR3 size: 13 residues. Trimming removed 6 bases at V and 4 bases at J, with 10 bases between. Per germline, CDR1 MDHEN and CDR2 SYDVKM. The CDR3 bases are TGTGCCAGCAGCCTACAGGGAAATCAGCCCCAGCATTTT. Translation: CASSLQGNQPQHF.

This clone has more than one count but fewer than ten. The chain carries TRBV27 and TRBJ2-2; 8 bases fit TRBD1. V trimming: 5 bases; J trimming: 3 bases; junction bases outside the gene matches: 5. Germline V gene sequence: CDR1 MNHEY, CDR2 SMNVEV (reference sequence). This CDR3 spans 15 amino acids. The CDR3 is CASSPQGQDTGELFF. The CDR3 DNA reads TGTGCCAGCAGTCCGCAGGGACAGGACACCGGGGAGCTGTTTTTT.

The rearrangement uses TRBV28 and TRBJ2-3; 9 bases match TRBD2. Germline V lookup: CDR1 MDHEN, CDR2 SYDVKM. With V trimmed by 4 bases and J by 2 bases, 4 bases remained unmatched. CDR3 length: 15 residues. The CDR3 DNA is TGTGCCAGCAGTTCGCCTAGCGGGACCACAGATACGCAGTATTTT. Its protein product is CASSSPSGTTDTQYF.

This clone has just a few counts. The CDR3 nucleotides are TGCGCCAGCAGCCTGAACACGGTCGGAGACTCTGGAAACACCATATATTTT. Translating it yields CASSLNTVGDSGNTIYF. V gene TRBV5-1 combines with J gene TRBJ1-3; D remains unclear. CDR1 and CDR2 (germline): SGHRS, YFSETQ. There are 17 residues in the CDR3. Trimming removed 4 bases at V and 0 bases at J, with 17 bases between. The complete variable domain, with remaining parts taken from reference TRBV5-1 and TRBJ1-3, reads KAGVTQTPRYLIKTRGQQVTLSCSPISGHRSVSWYQQTPGQGLQFLFEYFSETQRNKGNFPGRFSGRQFSNSRSEMNVSTLELGDSALYLCASSLNTVGDSGNTIYFGEGSWLTVV.

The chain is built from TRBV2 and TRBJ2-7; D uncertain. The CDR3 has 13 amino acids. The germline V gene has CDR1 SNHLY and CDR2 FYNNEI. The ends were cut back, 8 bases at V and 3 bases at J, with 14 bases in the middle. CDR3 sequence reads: CASGLGQNYEQYF. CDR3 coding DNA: TGTGCCAGCGGCTTGGGCCAGAACTACGAGCAGTACTTC.

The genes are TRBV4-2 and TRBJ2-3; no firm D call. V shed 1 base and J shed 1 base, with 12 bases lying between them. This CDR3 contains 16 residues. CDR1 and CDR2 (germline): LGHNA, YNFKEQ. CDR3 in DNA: TGTGCCAGCAGCCAAGTCACAGCGACGGGCACAGATACGCAGTATTTT. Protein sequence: CASSQVTATGTDTQYF.

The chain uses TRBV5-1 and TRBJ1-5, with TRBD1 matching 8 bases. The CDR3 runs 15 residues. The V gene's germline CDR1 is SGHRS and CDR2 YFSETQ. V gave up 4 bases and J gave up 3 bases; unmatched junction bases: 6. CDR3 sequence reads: CASSLTGEINQPQHF. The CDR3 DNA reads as TGCGCCAGCAGCCTGACAGGGGAGATCAATCAGCCCCAGCATTTT.

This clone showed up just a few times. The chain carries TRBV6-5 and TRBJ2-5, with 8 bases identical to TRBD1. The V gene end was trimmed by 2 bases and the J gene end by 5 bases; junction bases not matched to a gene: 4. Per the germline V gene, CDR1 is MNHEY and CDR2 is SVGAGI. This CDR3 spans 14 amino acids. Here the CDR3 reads CASSYGQGRETQYF. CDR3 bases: TGTGCCAGCAGTTACGGACAGGGCCGGGAGACCCAGTACTTC.

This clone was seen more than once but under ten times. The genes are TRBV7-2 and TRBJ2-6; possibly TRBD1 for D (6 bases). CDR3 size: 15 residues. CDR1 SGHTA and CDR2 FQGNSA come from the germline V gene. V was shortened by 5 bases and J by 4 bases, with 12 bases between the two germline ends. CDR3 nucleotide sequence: TGTGCCAGCAGCCCAACAGGGACCGGGGCCAACGTCCTGACTTTC. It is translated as CASSPTGTGANVLTF.

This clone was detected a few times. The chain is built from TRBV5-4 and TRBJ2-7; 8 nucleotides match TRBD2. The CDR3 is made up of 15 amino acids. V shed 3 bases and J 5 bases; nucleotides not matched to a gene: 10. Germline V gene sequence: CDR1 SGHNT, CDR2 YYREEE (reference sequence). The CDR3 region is CASSSRPGTRNEQYF. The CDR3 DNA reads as TGTGCCAGCAGCTCGAGGCCCGGGACTAGGAACGAGCAGTACTTC.

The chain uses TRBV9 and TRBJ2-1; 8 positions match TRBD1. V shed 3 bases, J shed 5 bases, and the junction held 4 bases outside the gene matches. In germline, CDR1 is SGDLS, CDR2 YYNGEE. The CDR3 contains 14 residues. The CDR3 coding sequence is TGTGCCAGCAGCGGAGGGGACAGGCACAATGAGCAGTTCTTC. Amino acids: CASSGGDRHNEQFF.

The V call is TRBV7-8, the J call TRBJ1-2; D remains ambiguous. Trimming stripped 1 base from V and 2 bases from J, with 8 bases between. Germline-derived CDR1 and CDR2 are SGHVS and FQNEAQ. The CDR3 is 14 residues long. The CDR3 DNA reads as TGTGCCAGCAGCTTAGATTTAATGAACTATGGCTACACCTTC. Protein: CASSLDLMNYGYTF.

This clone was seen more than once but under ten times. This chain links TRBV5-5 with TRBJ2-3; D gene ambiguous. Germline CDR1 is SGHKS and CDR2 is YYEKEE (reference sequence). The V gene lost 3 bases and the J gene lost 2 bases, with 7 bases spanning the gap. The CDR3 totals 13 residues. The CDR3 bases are TGTGCCAGCAGCTCGGCGCACACAGATACGCAGTATTTT. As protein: CASSSAHTDTQYF.

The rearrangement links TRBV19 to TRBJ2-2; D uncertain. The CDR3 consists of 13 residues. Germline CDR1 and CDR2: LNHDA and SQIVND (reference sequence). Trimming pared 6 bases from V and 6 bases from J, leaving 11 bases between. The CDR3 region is CASRIDRAGELFF. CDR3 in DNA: TGTGCCAGTAGAATCGATCGGGCCGGGGAGCTGTTTTTT.

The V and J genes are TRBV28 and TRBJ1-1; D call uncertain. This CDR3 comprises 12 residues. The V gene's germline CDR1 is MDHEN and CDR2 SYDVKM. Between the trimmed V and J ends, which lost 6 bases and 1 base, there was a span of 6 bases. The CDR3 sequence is CASRQRNTEAFF. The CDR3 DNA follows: TGTGCCAGCAGGCAGAGGAACACTGAAGCTTTCTTT. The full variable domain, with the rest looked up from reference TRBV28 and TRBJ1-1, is DVKVTQSSRYLVKRTGEKVFLECVQDMDHENMFWYRQDPGLGLRLIYFSYDVKMKEKGDIPEGYSVSREKKERFSLILESASTNQTSMYLCASRQRNTEAFFGQGTRLTVV.

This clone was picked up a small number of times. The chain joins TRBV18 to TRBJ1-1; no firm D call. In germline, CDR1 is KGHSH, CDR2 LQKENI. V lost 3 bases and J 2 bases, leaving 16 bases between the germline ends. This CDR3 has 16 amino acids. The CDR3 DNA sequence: TGTGCCAGCTCACCTGATCTAGTACACCGCAACACTGAAGCTTTCTTT. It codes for CASSPDLVHRNTEAFF. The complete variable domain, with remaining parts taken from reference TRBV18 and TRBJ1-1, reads NAGVMQNPRHLVRRRGQEARLRCSPMKGHSHVYWYRQLPEEGLKFMVYLQKENIIDESGMPKERFSAEFPKEGPSILRIQQVVRGDSAAYFCASSPDLVHRNTEAFFGQGTRLTVV.

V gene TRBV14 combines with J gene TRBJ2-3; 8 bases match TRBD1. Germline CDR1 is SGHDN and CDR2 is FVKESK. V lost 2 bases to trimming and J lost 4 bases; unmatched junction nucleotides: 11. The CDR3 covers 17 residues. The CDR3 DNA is TGTGCCAGCAGCCAAAACAAACGGGACAGGCTCTCAGATACGCAGTATTTT. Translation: CASSQNKRDRLSDTQYF.

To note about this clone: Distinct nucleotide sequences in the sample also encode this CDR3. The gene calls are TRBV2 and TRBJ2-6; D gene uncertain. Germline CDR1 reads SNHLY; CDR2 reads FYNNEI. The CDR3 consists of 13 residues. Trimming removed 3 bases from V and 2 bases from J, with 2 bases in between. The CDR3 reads CASSEAGANVLTF. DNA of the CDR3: TGTGCCAGCAGTGAGGCTGGGGCCAACGTCCTGACTTTC.